The following is a TCR beta chain sequence with its context. At least one anti-epileptic drug was given before surgery. The CDR3 consists of 16 residues. Germline-derived CDR1 and CDR2 are MGHRA and YSYEKL. The V gene end was trimmed by 4 bases and the J gene end by 0 bases; junction bases not matched to a gene: 5. Only in-frame clones appear in the TCRdb table, and some are missing; sequencing was by immunoSEQ multiplex PCR. This sample yields just under 65,000 clones, of which roughly 95% are seen a single time; roughly 0.38% belongs to the top ten. The data derive from a study of brain T cells in children with intractable seizures.

This chain joins TRBV4-1 and TRBJ1-3; TRBD1 matches at 8 bases. Here the sequenced sample was peripheral blood, taken at surgery. This TCR was recovered from a boy under three years old with focal cortical dysplasia and intractable seizures. This CDR3 reads CASSRTGRHSGNTIYF. The CDR3 DNA reads TGCGCCAGCAGCCGGACAGGGAGGCACTCTGGAAACACCATATATTTT.